The 18 T cell receptor beta chains in this list originate from one sample, sequenced in a study of regulatory T cells in long-lasting Graves disease. Time point defined: newly diagnosed GD, antithyroid drugs for less than 3 months. PBMCs provided the RNA from which the TCR library was made. Arm-PCR with iRepertoire HTBI primers amplified the CDR3 regions for these TCR beta libraries. TCRdb re-derived calls from the multiplex PCR reads in MiXCR, one entry per CDR3 protein. The repertoire includes over 350,000 distinct CDR3 sequences, roughly 15% of them detected once, and more than 15% sits in the top ten. The same data also went into a second study, on T cells in Graves' hyperthyroidism and ophthalmopathy.

Sample: peripheral blood mononuclear cells (PBMCs), taken at new diagnosis, from a patient treated with antithyroid drugs. Receptors were obtained from a woman aged 50 to 60 with Graves disease.

This clonotype was seen ten or more times. V and J are TRBV2 and TRBJ1-4, with TRBD1 as a possible D gene (5 bases). V was shortened by 3 bases and J by 7 bases, with 9 bases between the two germline ends. CDR3 length: 13 amino acids. The V gene's germline CDR1 is SNHLY and CDR2 FYNNEI. CDR3 in amino acids: CASSEQGSEKLFF. CDR3 DNA: TGTGCCAGCAGTGAGCAGGGAAGTGAAAAACTGTTTTTT.

The table lists this clonotype with many counts. This chain uses TRBV24-1 with TRBJ2-1; 9 bases agree with TRBD1. Germline CDR1 reads KGHDR; CDR2 reads SFDVKD. The CDR3 loop spans 14 amino acids. V was clipped by 10 bases and J by 4 bases; unmatched bases: 7. For the CDR3, the DNA is TGTGCCACAACGGACAGGGGAAGATACAATGAGCAGTTCTTC. The encoded protein is CATTDRGRYNEQFF.

This clonotype turned up a few times. The chain carries TRBV5-5 and TRBJ2-6; weak D call: TRBD2 (6 bases). V lost 4 bases to trimming and J lost 4 bases, with 12 bases between them. The CDR3 contains 15 residues. Germline CDR1 is SGHKS and CDR2 is YYEKEE (reference sequence). CDR3 coding DNA: TGTGCCAGCAGCCCTGGGAGGACGGGGGCCAACGTCCTGACTTTC. Translated: CASSPGRTGANVLTF.

This clonotype appeared many times. This chain connects TRBV27 to TRBJ1-5, with D possibly being TRBD1 (5 bases). V shed 4 bases and J shed 7 bases, with 14 bases lying between them. Germline loops: CDR1 MNHEY, CDR2 SMNVEV (reference sequence). The CDR3 is 14 residues long. The CDR3 nucleotides are TGTGCCAGCAGTTCCCCTGACCGGGGCCAGCCCCAGCATTTT. Translation: CASSSPDRGQPQHF.

The V call is TRBV5-1, the J call TRBJ2-5; D possibly corresponds to TRBD1 (5 bases). V was trimmed by 6 bases and J by 5 bases, leaving 17 bases between them. The CDR3 extends over 14 amino acids. Germline V gene lookup returns CDR1 SGHRS and CDR2 YFSETQ. CDR3 bases: TGCGCCAGCACACCGGGTGGGGCCGGGGAGACCCAGTACTTC. Translation: CASTPGGAGETQYF.

This clonotype was detected ten times or more. The chain employs TRBV6-5 and TRBJ2-3; no firm D call. Germline-derived CDR1 and CDR2 are MNHEY and SVGAGI. The ends were cut back, 2 bases at V and 4 bases at J, with 22 bases in the middle. CDR3 size: 18 residues. The CDR3 DNA sequence: TGTGCCAGCAGTTACAGGGTCGGATCCTCAAGATTGGCAGATACGCAGTATTTT. As protein: CASSYRVGSSRLADTQYF.

This clonotype appeared many times. The chain links TRBV24-1 to TRBJ1-2, with a tentative D call TRBD1 (5 bases). V lost 5 bases to trimming and J lost 6 bases, with 12 bases between them. CDR3 length: 13 amino acids. CDR1 and CDR2 (germline): KGHDR, SFDVKD. CDR3 residues: CATSVSGFDGYTF. The CDR3 nucleotides read TGTGCCACCAGTGTTTCAGGGTTTGATGGCTACACCTTC.

The sample holds many counts of this clonotype. J is TRBJ2-5 and V is TRBV12-3 or TRBV12-4; 9 nucleotides align to TRBD1. The CDR3 totals 15 residues. The J segment lost 4 bases and the V segment lost 4 bases, leaving 7 bases of the junction unmatched. The CDR3 is CASSSGQGGLETQYF. As DNA, the CDR3 is TGTGCCAGCAGTTCGGGACAGGGTGGTTTAGAGACCCAGTACTTC.

This clonotype was picked up many times. The chain employs TRBV11-2 and TRBJ1-4; D ambiguous. Germline CDR1 and CDR2: SGHAT and FQNNGV. Trimming shortened V by 5 bases and J by 7 bases, and 11 bases separated the two germline ends. The CDR3 extends over 13 amino acids. The CDR3 loop reads CASSLLSGEKLFF. CDR3 nucleotides: TGTGCCAGCAGCCTTCTCTCGGGTGAAAAACTGTTTTTT.

As for this clonotype: One base separates it from a far larger clone, so it is likely a read error. The rearrangement uses TRBV28 and TRBJ2-1, with D perhaps TRBD1 (6 bases). The J call may be in error: the DNA end matches TRBJ2-3 better. CDR1 and CDR2 (germline): MDHEN, SYDVKM. The CDR3 sequence is 15 residues long. This CDR3 is CATLDRSMSADTQYF. The CDR3 DNA sequence: TGTGCCACCTTGGACAGAAGCATGTCCGCAGATACGCAGTATTTT.

The J gene is TRBJ2-7, the V gene TRBV9, with 9 bases lining up with TRBD1. The CDR3 has 14 residues. Looked up from germline, CDR1 is SGDLS and CDR2 is YYNGEE. V dropped 3 bases and J dropped 6; count of bases not matched to a gene: 7. The DNA for the CDR3 is TGTGCCAGCAGCGCCGGGACAGGGTCCATCGAGCAGTACTTC. Residues: CASSAGTGSIEQYF. Based on the CDR3 plus reference TRBV9 and TRBJ2-7, the full variable domain is DSGVTQTPKHLITATGQRVTLRCSPRSGDLSVYWYQQSLDQGLQFLIQYYNGEERAKGNILERFSAQQFPDLHSELNLSSLELGDSALYFCASSAGTGSIEQYFGPGTRLTVT.

Many counts were recorded for this clonotype. V is TRBV20-1 and J is TRBJ2-1; D ambiguous. Germline CDR1 is DFQATT and CDR2 is SNEGSKA (reference sequence). V lost 2 bases to trimming and J lost 2 bases, with 7 bases between them. CDR3 length equals 13 residues. CDR3 bases: TGCAGTGCTAGATCCGGAACCTACAATGAGCAGTTCTTC. It translates to CSARSGTYNEQFF.

This clonotype was picked up many times. V usage is TRBV18 and J usage is TRBJ2-5; tentatively, D is TRBD2 (5 bases). V was pared by 6 bases and J by 0 bases, with 8 bases between. The CDR3 is made up of 13 amino acids. CDR1 and CDR2 (germline): KGHSH, LQKENI. This CDR3 reads CASSTGDQETQYF. The CDR3 coding sequence is TGTGCCAGCTCGACCGGGGACCAAGAGACCCAGTACTTC.

V is TRBV29-1 and J is TRBJ1-2, with 8 bases identical to TRBD1. The ends lost 6 bases at V and 3 bases at J; junction bases unmatched: 9. CDR3 length: 14 residues. CDR1 and CDR2 from the germline V gene are SQVTM and ANQGSEA. The CDR3, as DNA: TGCAGCGTACCCGGACAGGGCGATGACTATGGCTACACCTTC. This encodes CSVPGQGDDYGYTF.

This clonotype was counted ten times or more. This rearrangement joins TRBV3-1 to TRBJ2-7; tentative D call: TRBD1 (5 bases). There are 15 residues in the CDR3. Germline loops: CDR1 LGHDT, CDR2 YNNKEL (reference sequence). Trimming left V 0 bases short and J 2 bases short, with 11 bases between. The CDR3: CASSQDLRDPYEQYF. CDR3 nucleotides: TGTGCCAGCAGCCAAGATCTCAGGGATCCCTACGAGCAGTACTTC.

The chain combines TRBV2 with TRBJ1-4, with D tentatively TRBD1 (6 bases). The germline V and J ends were trimmed by 3 bases and 6 bases, with 14 bases remaining between them. CDR3 length: 15 residues. Germline CDR1 SNHLY, CDR2 FYNNEI. The CDR3 loop is CASSEVSGDYEKLFF. DNA for the CDR3: TGTGCCAGCAGTGAGGTTTCAGGGGATTATGAAAAACTGTTTTTT.

V gene TRBV19 combines with J gene TRBJ2-2, with D unclear. CDR3 size: 14 residues. CDR1 LNHDA and CDR2 SQIVND come from the germline V gene (reference sequence). Trimming stripped 10 bases from V and 0 bases from J, with 12 bases between. CDR3 amino acids: CANSPDANTGELFF. CDR3 DNA: TGTGCCAATAGCCCGGACGCGAACACCGGGGAGCTGTTTTTT.

This chain links TRBV3-1 with TRBJ2-1; TRBD2 agrees at 10 bases. The CDR3 runs 18 residues. CDR1 and CDR2 from the germline V gene are LGHDT and YNNKEL (reference sequence). V lost 0 bases, J lost 3 bases, and 8 bases stayed unmatched. CDR3 DNA: TGTGCCAGCAGCCAAGACCCCGCAGCGGGAGGGCTCTACAATGAGCAGTTCTTC. This codes for CASSQDPAAGGLYNEQFF.